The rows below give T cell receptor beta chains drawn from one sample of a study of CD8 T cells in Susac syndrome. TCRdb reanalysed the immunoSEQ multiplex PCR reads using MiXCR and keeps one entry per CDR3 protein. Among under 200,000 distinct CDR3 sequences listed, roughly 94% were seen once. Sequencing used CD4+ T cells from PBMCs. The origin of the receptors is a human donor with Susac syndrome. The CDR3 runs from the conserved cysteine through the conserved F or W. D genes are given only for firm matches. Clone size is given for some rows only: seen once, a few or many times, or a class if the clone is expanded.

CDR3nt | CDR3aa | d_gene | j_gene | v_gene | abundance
TGTGCCAGCAGCTTAACAGTTACCACTGAAGCTTTCTTT | CASSLTVTTEAFF | . | TRBJ1-1 | TRBV11-3 | .
TGCGCCAGCAGCCGATCGGACAGCACGGGAGGCTACACCTTC | CASSRSDSTGGYTF | . | TRBJ1-2 | TRBV5-1 | .
TGTGCCAGCAGCTTAGCGGGGGAATACAATGAGCAGTTCTTC | CASSLAGEYNEQFF | . | TRBJ2-1 | TRBV11-2 | few
TGCAGCGCAACCGGGACATCCAACTACGAGCAGTACTTC | CSATGTSNYEQYF | . | TRBJ2-7 | TRBV29-1 | .
TGCAGTGCCCAGGGACTAGCGGGGGTGTTGGATACGCAGTATTTT | CSAQGLAGVLDTQYF | TRBD2 | TRBJ2-3 | TRBV20-1 | .
TGCGCCAGCAGCTTGGAAGGACCATCTCAGGAGCAGTTCTTC | CASSLEGPSQEQFF | . | TRBJ2-1 | TRBV5-1 | .
TGTGCCAGCAGTGACGTAGCCAAAAACATTCAGTACTTC | CASSDVAKNIQYF | . | TRBJ2-4 | TRBV2 | .
TGTGCCAGCTCACCCCAGGGCCAAGAGACCCAGTACTTC | CASSPQGQETQYF | . | TRBJ2-5 | TRBV18 | few
TGCAGTGCTAGTAGGGGTTCTAGTAATGAAAAACTGTTTTTT | CSASRGSSNEKLFF | . | TRBJ1-4 | TRBV20-1 | .
TGTGCCAGCAGTTACTTCGGGACAGTCTCTGGGGCCAACGTCCTGACTTTC | CASSYFGTVSGANVLTF | TRBD1 | TRBJ2-6 | TRBV6-2/TRBV6-3 | .
TGTGCCAGCAGTGGCCCCGGACAGGGCTTCTCCTACAATGAGCAGTTCTTC | CASSGPGQGFSYNEQFF | TRBD1 | TRBJ2-1 | TRBV25-1 | .
TGTGCCAGCAGCACCCGACAGGGCCCCACAGATACGCAGTATTTT | CASSTRQGPTDTQYF | TRBD1 | TRBJ2-3 | TRBV3-1 | .
TGTGCCAGCAGTCCAGGGGATCCGAGGGCGGATACGCAGTATTTT | CASSPGDPRADTQYF | . | TRBJ2-3 | TRBV6-5 | .
TGTGCCAGCAGCTCAGTCGGGACTTTGAACTATGGCTACACCTTC | CASSSVGTLNYGYTF | . | TRBJ1-2 | TRBV7-9 | .
TGTGCCAGCTCACCACGGGTAGGGAACGACGAGCAGTACTTC | CASSPRVGNDEQYF | . | TRBJ2-7 | TRBV18 | .
TGTGCCAGCAGTTACCAGCCCAGTCAGGCCTACGAGCAGTACTTC | CASSYQPSQAYEQYF | . | TRBJ2-7 | TRBV6-5 | .